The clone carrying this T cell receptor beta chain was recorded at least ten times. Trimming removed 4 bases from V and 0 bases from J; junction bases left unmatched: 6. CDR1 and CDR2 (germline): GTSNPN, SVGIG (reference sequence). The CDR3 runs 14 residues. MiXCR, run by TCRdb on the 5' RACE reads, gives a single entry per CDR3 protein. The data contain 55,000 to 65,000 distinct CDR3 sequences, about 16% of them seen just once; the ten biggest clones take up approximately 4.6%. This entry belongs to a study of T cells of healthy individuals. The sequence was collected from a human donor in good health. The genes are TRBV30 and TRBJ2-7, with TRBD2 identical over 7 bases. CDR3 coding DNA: TGTGCCTGGACACGGGGAGGGGCCTCCTACGAGCAGTACTTC. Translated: CAWTRGGASYEQYF.